Included here is one T cell receptor beta chain sequence, with context. Its antigen remains unknown. This sample is drawn from a study of T-cell reconstitution after alpha-beta-depleted transplantation in children. Study-wide results and caveats: Surviving recipient T cells and thymic progenitors underlay high day-60 TCRbeta diversity in some patients. Approximately two months post-transplant, alpha-beta T cells reportedly originated from several hundred expanded graft clones. From newly produced T cells came most of the T-cell counts and diversity one year after transplant.

Germline values: CDR1 SNHLY, CDR2 FYNNEI. The ends were cut back, 2 bases at V and 3 bases at J, with 11 bases in the middle. The CDR3 is 15 amino acids. Researchers prepared the TCRbeta library using unique molecular identifiers, the study reports. TCRdb used MiXCR to reprocess the PCR reads, holding one entry per CDR3 protein. The table includes 100,000 or so distinct CDR3 sequences, roughly 7.6% detected once. The clonotype was recovered from a boy between 2 and 10 years old with acute lymphoblastic leukemia, due to receive a stem cell transplant. The source was PBMCs, collected before TCRalphabeta/CD19-depleted stem cell transplant. The chain employs TRBV2 and TRBJ2-1; D ambiguous. CDR3 sequence (DNA): TGTGCCAGCAGTGAACAACGCCTTGACTACAATGAGCAGTTCTTC. As protein: CASSEQRLDYNEQFF.